These 8 T cell receptor beta chains were all obtained from the same sample, sequenced in a study of vaccination effects on CD4 cells after COVID-19. No antigen has been assigned to these receptors. Sequencing followed a ViraFEST assay step that expanded antigen-specific CD4+ T cells with viral peptide pools. Investigators separated out CD4+ T cells once around nine days of culture had passed. Each participant was administered two doses of either the BNT162b2 or the mRNA-1273 vaccine. Using immunoSEQ multiplex PCR, the repertoire was profiled, and TCRdb retains in-frame clones only, with some absent. The table lists about 46,000 clones, about 76% of them singletons. The material sequenced was CD4+ T cells from PBMCs cultured with HCoV-OC43 spike peptides, taken after COVID-19 vaccination. The subset denotes: HCoV-OC43 spike overlapping peptide pool stimulation. These receptors were taken from a human donor who received a COVID-19 vaccine.

This clone has only a few counts. V and J are TRBV6-4 and TRBJ1-5, with D hard to call. With 6 bases removed from V and 1 base from J, the gap between germline ends came to 13 bases. Germline lookup yields CDR1 MRHNA and CDR2 SNTAGT. The CDR3 covers 15 residues. CDR3 amino acids: CASSAAGLSNQPQHF. As DNA, the CDR3 is TGTGCCAGCAGCGCGGCGGGTTTGAGCAATCAGCCCCAGCATTTT.

The chain employs TRBV5-6 and TRBJ2-4; TRBD2 might be the D (6 bases). The V end was cut by 5 bases, the J end by 6 bases, with 15 bases between. Germline-derived CDR1 and CDR2 are SGHDT and YYEEEE. This CDR3 is 14 amino acids long. This CDR3 is CASSPGLSVNIQYF. For the CDR3, the DNA is TGTGCCAGCAGTCCGGGACTCAGCGTAAACATTCAGTACTTC. The entire variable domain, with the rest obtained from reference TRBV5-6 and TRBJ2-4, is as follows: DAGVTQSPTHLIKTRGQQVTLRCSPKSGHDTVSWYQQALGQGPQFIFQYYEEEERQRGNFPDRFSGHQFPNYSSELNVNALLLGDSALYLCASSPGLSVNIQYFGAGTRLSVL.

The DNA of the CDR3 is TGTGCCAGCAGCTTAGGGGGGAAGGAGGGCGGCTACACCTTC. Its translation is CASSLGGKEGGYTF. The rearrangement links TRBV7-2 to TRBJ1-2, with a tentative D call TRBD1 (5 bases). The ends were cut back, 1 base at V and 8 bases at J, with 14 bases in the middle. This CDR3 spans 14 amino acids. The germline gives CDR1 SGHTA, CDR2 FQGNSA.

V usage is TRBV5-1 and J usage is TRBJ1-4, with D possibly TRBD1 on 6 matching bases. This CDR3 is 16 amino acids long. Deletions cut 0 bases from V and 2 bases from J, with 11 bases between. Looked up from germline, CDR1 is SGHRS and CDR2 is YFSETQ. This chain's CDR3 is CASSLGPRGTNEKLFF. The CDR3 nucleotides are TGCGCCAGCAGCTTGGGGCCAAGGGGGACTAATGAAAAACTGTTTTTT.

This sequence joins TRBV4-2 and TRBJ2-5, with 9 bases lining up with TRBD2. Germline assignment: CDR1 LGHNA and CDR2 YNFKEQ. V trimming: 1 base; J trimming: 1 base; junction bases outside the gene matches: 4. The length of the CDR3 is 16 residues. CDR3 protein: CASSQGASGAQETQYF. The CDR3 region has the DNA TGTGCCAGCAGCCAAGGGGCTAGCGGGGCCCAAGAGACCCAGTACTTC.

The chain links TRBV6-5 to TRBJ1-2; perhaps TRBD1 as D (6 bases). This CDR3 has 15 amino acids. The germline V gene has CDR1 MNHEY and CDR2 SVGAGI. Trimming pared 4 bases from V and 4 bases from J, leaving 16 bases between. The CDR3 sequence: CASSSTGQSLYGYTF. CDR3 DNA: TGTGCCAGCAGTTCGACAGGACAGTCCCTCTATGGCTACACCTTC.

This clone was detected only a few times. The gene calls are TRBV4-1 and TRBJ1-2, with D uncertain. The CDR3 runs to 13 residues. Germline V gives CDR1 MGHRA, CDR2 YSYEKL. Between the trimmed V and J ends, which lost 0 bases and 6 bases, there was a span of 8 bases. The CDR3 reads CASSQELRNGYTF. The CDR3 region has the DNA TGCGCCAGCAGCCAAGAGCTTCGCAATGGCTACACCTTC.

This clone was seen a handful of times. J is TRBJ2-1 and V is TRBV3-1 (or the pseudogene TRBV3-2); no clear D gene. Per the germline V gene, CDR1 is LGHDT and CDR2 is YNNKEL (reference sequence). The CDR3 has 15 residues. Between the trimmed V and J ends, which lost 7 bases and 0 bases, there was a span of 13 bases. CDR3: CASTQAPSSYNEQFF. The CDR3 bases are TGTGCCAGCACCCAGGCTCCGAGCTCCTACAATGAGCAGTTCTTC.